A single sample is the source of the 10 T cell receptor beta chains below, sequenced in a study of molecular identifiers for immune sequencing clone quantification. TCRdb analysed the PCR reads with MiXCR anew, one entry per CDR3 protein. The data contain about 320,000 distinct CDR3 sequences, about a fifth of them seen just once; the ten biggest clones take up approximately 0.8%. Sequenced sample: naive CD8+ T cells from blood, with Jurkat cell RNA spiked in. Subset: FACS-sorted CD8+CD4-CCR7+CD45RA+ naive T cells. The source of these receptors is a human donor in good health. Some libraries in this study had Jurkat cell RNA spiked in.

The CDR3 region has the DNA TGCAGTGCTAGAGATTGGCGGGAGACGGTAGATACGCAGTATTTT. This codes for CSARDWRETVDTQYF. The rearrangement links TRBV20-1 to TRBJ2-3; 7 nucleotides line up with TRBD2. The CDR3 extends over 15 amino acids. The ends lost 0 bases at V and 5 bases at J; junction bases unmatched: 8. Germline CDR1 and CDR2: DFQATT and SNEGSKA (reference sequence).

The V call is TRBV27, the J call TRBJ1-3, with D possibly being TRBD1 (5 bases). CDR3 length: 15 amino acids. V was trimmed by 6 bases and J by 0 bases, leaving 12 bases between them. CDR1 is MNHEY, CDR2 SMNVEV, per germline (reference sequence). This CDR3 is CASRVRGGSGNTIYF. The CDR3 DNA is TGTGCCAGCAGGGTTAGGGGAGGCTCTGGAAACACCATATATTTT.

This chain links TRBV2 with TRBJ2-5; possible D gene TRBD2, 7 bases. Germline CDR1 and CDR2: SNHLY and FYNNEI. There are 15 residues in the CDR3. V gave up 3 bases and J gave up 3 bases, with 14 bases separating them. CDR3 region: CASSDVSGGEETQYF. Here the CDR3 DNA reads TGTGCCAGCAGTGATGTTTCGGGGGGCGAAGAGACCCAGTACTTC.

This clonotype was observed at least ten times. This sequence joins TRBV5-8 and TRBJ2-5; tentatively, D is TRBD1 or TRBD2 (5 bases each). V was pared by 6 bases and J by 2 bases, with 14 bases between. The germline CDR1 and CDR2 sequences are SGHTS and YDEGEE. The CDR3 runs 14 residues. Here the CDR3 reads CASTHGAAQETQYF. For the CDR3, the DNA is TGTGCCAGCACCCACGGGGCCGCTCAAGAGACCCAGTACTTC.

This clonotype has at least ten counts. The chain is built from TRBV20-1 and TRBJ2-7; TRBD2 matches 11 bases. The J segment lost 5 bases and the V segment lost 6 bases, leaving 6 bases of the junction unmatched. The CDR3 runs to 13 residues. Germline CDR1 and CDR2: DFQATT and SNEGSKA (reference sequence). DNA for the CDR3: TGCAGTGCCCAACTAGCGGGAGATGACGAGCAGTACTTC. Its translation: CSAQLAGDDEQYF.

Of note for this clonotype: This clone may be a read error of a much larger clone one base away. V is TRBV6-5 and J is TRBJ2-5, with D possibly TRBD1 on 6 matching bases. The CDR3 covers 14 residues. CDR1 and CDR2 (germline): MNHEY, SVGAGI. The DNA of the CDR3 is TGTGCCAGCAGTTACTCGACAGGACAAGAGACCCTGTACTTC. As protein: CASSYSTGQETLYF.

This clonotype was recorded many times. The V gene is TRBV12-3 or TRBV12-4, the J gene TRBJ2-7; 9 positions match TRBD1. CDR3 length: 15 amino acids. V shed 5 bases and J 1 base; nucleotides not matched to a gene: 6. This CDR3 reads CASSMTGTGSYEQYF. CDR3 bases: TGTGCCAGCAGTATGACCGGGACAGGGTCCTACGAGCAGTACTTC.

Ten or more counts support this clonotype. This chain connects TRBV5-5 to TRBJ2-2; possible D gene TRBD2, 6 bases. This CDR3 is built from 14 residues. V gave up 3 bases and J gave up 5 bases, with 11 bases separating them. Germline V gene data show CDR1 as SGHKS and CDR2 as YYEKEE (reference sequence). Written as DNA, the CDR3 is TGTGCCAGCAGCTGGGGGGTTCTAACCGGGGAGCTGTTTTTT. Translated, it gives CASSWGVLTGELFF. The entire variable domain, with the rest obtained from reference TRBV5-5 and TRBJ2-2, is as follows: DAGVTQSPTHLIKTRGQQVTLRCSPISGHKSVSWYQQVLGQGPQFIFQYYEKEERGRGNFPDRFSARQFPNYSSELNVNALLLGDSALYLCASSWGVLTGELFFGEGSRLTVL.

This clonotype was detected ten times or more. The chain couples TRBV29-1 to TRBJ2-7; TRBD1 agrees at 9 bases. Germline V gives CDR1 SQVTM, CDR2 ANQGSEA. V lost 0 bases and J lost 3; bases outside the gene matches: 9. This CDR3 is 16 amino acids long. CDR3 sequence (DNA): TGCAGCGTTGAAGATCGAAGTCGGGACAGGGACTACGAGCAGTACTTC. Translated, it gives CSVEDRSRDRDYEQYF.

This clonotype was seen repeatedly, ten times or more. V usage is TRBV25-1 and J usage is TRBJ2-3, with D perhaps TRBD1 (6 bases). V was shortened by 3 bases and J by 6 bases, with 13 bases between the two germline ends. This CDR3 is built from 14 residues. Germline CDR1 reads MGHDK; CDR2 reads SYGVNS. The DNA of the CDR3 is TGTGCCAGCAGTGATGGGACACCCAGGGATACGCAGTATTTT. Encoded protein: CASSDGTPRDTQYF.